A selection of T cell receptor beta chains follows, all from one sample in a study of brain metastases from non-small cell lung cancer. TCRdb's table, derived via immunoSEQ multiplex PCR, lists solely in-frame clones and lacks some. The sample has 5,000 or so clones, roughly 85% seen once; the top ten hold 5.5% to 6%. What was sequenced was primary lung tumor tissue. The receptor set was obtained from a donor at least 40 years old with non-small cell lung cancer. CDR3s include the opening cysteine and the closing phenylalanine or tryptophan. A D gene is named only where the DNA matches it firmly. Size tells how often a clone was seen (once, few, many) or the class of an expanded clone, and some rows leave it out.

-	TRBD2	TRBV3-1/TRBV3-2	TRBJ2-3	TGTGCGGTCGGGCTAGCGGGAATCACAGATACGCAGTATTTT	CAVGLAGITDTQYF
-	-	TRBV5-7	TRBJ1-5	TGTGCCAGCAGCTGCGGACAGTCTAGCAATCAGCCCCAGCATTTT	CASSCGQSSNQPQHF
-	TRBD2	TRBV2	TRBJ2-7	TGTGCCAGCAGTCCCCGGATAGCGGGACATCAATACGAGCAGTACTTC	CASSPRIAGHQYEQYF
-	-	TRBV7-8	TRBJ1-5	TGTGCCAGCGGTGGATCCAGCAATCAGCCCCAGCATTTT	CASGGSSNQPQHF
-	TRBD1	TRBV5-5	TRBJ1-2	TGTGCCAGCAGCTTGGCCGACAGGGACGGCTACACCTTC	CASSLADRDGYTF
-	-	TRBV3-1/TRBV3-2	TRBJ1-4	TGTGCCAGCAGCCAAAGGACGGGCCTGGGACTGTTTTTT	CASSQRTGLGLFF
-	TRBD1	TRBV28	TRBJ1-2	TGTGCCAGCAGTTCTCCGGGACAGGTGCTTGGCGGCTACACCTTC	CASSSPGQVLGGYTF
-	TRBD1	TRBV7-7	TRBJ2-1	TGTGCCAGCAGCCGGGGACAGAGCTCCTACAATGAGCAGTTCTTC	CASSRGQSSYNEQFF
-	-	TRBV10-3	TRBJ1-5	TGTGCCATCGGGACTGGGGCAGGTCAGCCCCAGCATTTT	CAIGTGAGQPQHF
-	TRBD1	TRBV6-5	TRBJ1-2	TGTGCCAGCAGCTGGGACAGGGGTGACTATGGCTACACCTTC	CASSWDRGDYGYTF
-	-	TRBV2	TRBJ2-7	TGTGCCAGCAAACTTCGAGACCGATCCTACGAGCAGTACTTC	CASKLRDRSYEQYF
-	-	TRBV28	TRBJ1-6	TGTGCCAGCCACTACGGGGATATTTCACCCCTCCACTTT	CASHYGDISPLHF
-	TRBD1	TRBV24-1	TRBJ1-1	TGTGCCACCAGGGGACAGGGGGCCAGCACTGAAGCTTTCTTT	CATRGQGASTEAFF
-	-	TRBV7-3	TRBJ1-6	TGTGCCAGCAGCGCAGAGGCTTCACCCCTCCACTTT	CASSAEASPLHF
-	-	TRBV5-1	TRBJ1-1	TGCGCCAGCAGCTTGGGACAGATGAACACTGAAGCTTTCTTT	CASSLGQMNTEAFF
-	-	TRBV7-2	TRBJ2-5	TGTGCCAGCAGCTTAGTACTTGTCGAGACCCAGTACTTC	CASSLVLVETQYF
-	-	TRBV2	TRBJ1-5	TGTGCCAGCAGTCCCCACCGGGATCAGCCCCAGCATTTT	CASSPHRDQPQHF
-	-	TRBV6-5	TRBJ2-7	TGTGCCATCCAAGGACAGGCCGGGGGCGAGCAGTACTTC	CAIQGQAGGEQYF
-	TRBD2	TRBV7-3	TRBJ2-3	TGTGCCAGCAGCCCCACTAGCGGGAGGATAGGTAGCGCAGATACGCAGTATTTT	CASSPTSGRIGSADTQYF
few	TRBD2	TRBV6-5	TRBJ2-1	TGTGCCAGCAGCCGGGGGACTAGCGTTAATGAGCAGTTCTTC	CASSRGTSVNEQFF
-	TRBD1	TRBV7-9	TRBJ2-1	TGTGCCAGCAGCGCGACAGGGGGCGCGTACAATGAGCAGTTCTTC	CASSATGGAYNEQFF
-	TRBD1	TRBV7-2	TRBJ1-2	TGTGCCAGCAGCTTAATAGCGGAAGGGGGCTTTTACGGCTACACCTTC	CASSLIAEGGFYGYTF
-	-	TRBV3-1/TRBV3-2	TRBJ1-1	TGTGCCAGCAGCCAAGGTGGGAGTAACACTGAAGCTTTCTTT	CASSQGGSNTEAFF
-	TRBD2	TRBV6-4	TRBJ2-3	TGTGCCAGCAGTGATAGCGGGAGACACACAGATACGCAGTATTTT	CASSDSGRHTDTQYF
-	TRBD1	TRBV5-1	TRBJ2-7	TGCGCCAGCAGCACCGGACAGGGCTCAGACGAGCAGTACTTC	CASSTGQGSDEQYF
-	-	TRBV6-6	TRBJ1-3	TGTGCCAGCACCATCCCGGGGGGAGGCGGAAACACCATATATTTT	CASTIPGGGGNTIYF
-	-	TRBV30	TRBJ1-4	TGTGCCTGGAGGGCCCTACAAACTAATGAAAAACTGTTTTTT	CAWRALQTNEKLFF
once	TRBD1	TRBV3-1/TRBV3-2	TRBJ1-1	TGTGCCAGCAGCGTGGACAGGATTATGAACACTGAAGCTTTCTTT	CASSVDRIMNTEAFF
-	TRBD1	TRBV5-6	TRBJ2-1	TGTGCCAGCAGCACCCCAGGGGGCAGTGCTTACAATGAGCAGTTCTTC	CASSTPGGSAYNEQFF
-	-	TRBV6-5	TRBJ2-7	TGTGCCAGCTCGAGGGCAGCGAACTACGAGCAGTACTTC	CASSRAANYEQYF
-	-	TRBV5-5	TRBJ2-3	TGTGCCAGCAGCATACTGGCGGGGGCCACAGATACGCAGTATTTT	CASSILAGATDTQYF
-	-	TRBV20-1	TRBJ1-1	TGCAGTGCTAGTCTATACGACACTGAAGCTTTTTTT	CSASLYDTEAFF
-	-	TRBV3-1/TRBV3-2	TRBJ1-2	TGTGTCAGCAGCCAGAGAGCCAGGGTCAGTGGGGCTAACTATGGCTACACCTTC	CVSSQRARVSGANYGYTF
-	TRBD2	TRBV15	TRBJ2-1	TGTGCCACCAGCACTAGCGGTAACCCCAATGAGCAGTTCTTC	CATSTSGNPNEQFF
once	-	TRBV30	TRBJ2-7	TGTGCCTGGAGTGTAAGTGAGACTCGGTACTTC	CAWSVSETRYF
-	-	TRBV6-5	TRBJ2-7	TGTGCCAGCAGTCACAATAGGGAGCAGTACTTC	CASSHNREQYF
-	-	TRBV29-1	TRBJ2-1	TGCAGCGCCCCCGGGGGGCATGAGCAGTTCTTC	CSAPGGHEQFF
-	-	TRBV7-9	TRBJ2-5	TGTGCCAGCAGCGATGACCTGGTGCCGCAAGAGACTCAGTACTTC	CASSDDLVPQETQYF
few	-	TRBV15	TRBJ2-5	TGTGCCACCAGCAGAACAGGGCAACTCCAAGAGACCCAGTACTTC	CATSRTGQLQETQYF
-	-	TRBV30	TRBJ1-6	TGTGCCTGGAGTGTACCAGGTGGGGGTTCACCCCTCCACTTT	CAWSVPGGGSPLHF
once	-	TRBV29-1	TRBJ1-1	TGCAGCTCTGGGGTCACTGAAGCTTTCTTT	CSSGVTEAFF
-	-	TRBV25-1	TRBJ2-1	TGTGCCAGCGGCAATATTGCCTACAATGAGCAGTTCTTC	CASGNIAYNEQFF
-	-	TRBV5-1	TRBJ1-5	TGCGCCAGCAGCGAAGGACCCGGGCAGCCCCAGCATTTT	CASSEGPGQPQHF
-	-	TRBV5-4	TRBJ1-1	TGTGCCAGCAGCCGTCCAGGGTTCACTGAAGCTTTCTTT	CASSRPGFTEAFF
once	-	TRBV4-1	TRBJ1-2	TGCGCCAGCAGCCAAGATCGGGTGGGCGGCTACACCTTC	CASSQDRVGGYTF
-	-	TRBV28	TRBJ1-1	TGTGCCAGCAGCCCGTCAGGGAGGGGAGCTTTCTTT	CASSPSGRGAFF
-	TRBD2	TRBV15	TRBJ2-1	TGTGCCACCAGCAGAGATTGGATAGGACTAGCGGGCTCCAATGAGCAGTTCTTC	CATSRDWIGLAGSNEQFF
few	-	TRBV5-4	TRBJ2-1	TGTGCCAGCAGCCCTCAGCCGGACTCCTACAATGAGCAGTTCTTC	CASSPQPDSYNEQFF
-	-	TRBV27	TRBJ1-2	TGTGCCAGCAGTTCCCGACCCCCTGACAGTTTACCAGCTAACTATGGCTACACCTTC	CASSSRPPDSLPANYGYTF